The present T cell receptor (beta chain) was sequenced within a study of blood T cell repertoires in COVID-19. Study-level background: Sample material is recorded as cDNA or gDNA derived from T cells, B-cell-depleted T cells, or PBMCs.

The authors' processing: The assay estimated nucleated cells by amplifying reference gene primers. Assay used: immunoSEQ multiplex PCR; TCRdb lists only in-frame clones, some missing. V, J and clone size are those of that table, while D and trimming were read from the DNA. This sample has some 45,000 clones, with roughly 84% found just once. The CDR3 is made up of 15 amino acids. Germline V gene sequence: CDR1 SGHRS, CDR2 YFSETQ. Trimming took off 0 bases at V and 4 bases at J, with 8 bases between the two ends. This sequence was found in a human donor in a cohort sampled during active COVID-19. The sequenced material came from peripheral blood. The chain carries TRBV5-1 and TRBJ1-6; D is unclear. CDR3 sequence reads: CASSLGPGYNSPLHF. The CDR3 nucleotides are TGCGCCAGCAGCTTGGGTCCAGGATATAATTCACCCCTCCACTTT.